This TCR beta chain was captured by sequencing in a study of beta chain features in type 1 diabetes. CD45RO/CCR7/CD25/CD127/CD95/CD27 separated CD4+ naive, central memory, regulatory and stem cell-like memory cells by sorting. This CDR3 is built from 15 residues. V dropped 2 bases and J dropped 6 bases, with 14 bases sitting between them. CDR1 LNHNV and CDR2 YYDKDF come from the germline V gene (reference sequence). The table lists this clone with a few counts. TCRB transcripts that were expressed got sequenced, as all of the isolated RNA had been reverse transcribed. Data came from immunoSEQ multiplex PCR; TCRdb stores just in-frame clones and leaves some out. In the table there are about 320,000 clones, around 15% of which are singletons.

Sequenced material: central memory CD4+ T cells from blood. The clonotype was recovered from a man aged 30 to 45 in good health. The J gene is TRBJ2-1, the V gene TRBV15; perhaps TRBD1 as D (6 bases). CDR3 amino acids: CATSRNTRGSNEQFF. The DNA of the CDR3 is TGTGCCACCAGCAGAAATACCAGGGGAAGCAATGAGCAGTTCTTC.